This T cell receptor (beta chain) appears in the sequencing data of a study of T cell responses to AZD1222 COVID-19 vaccine. Study as a whole: Both about-4-week and about-12-week second-dose recipients were combined. General study results and limits: Samples come after the peak T cell response, not at day 14. Regions 160-218 and 743-854 dominated among vaccine-associated CD4 TCRs spanning spike. Baseline serology detected seropositivity in only a handful of AZD1222 recipients.

CDR1 and CDR2 (germline): MNHEY, SMNVEV (reference sequence). This CDR3 has 14 residues. Losses at the gene ends were 6 bases for V and 6 bases for J; bases not matched to a gene: 10. There are many counts of this clone. What it recognizes is unknown. Here immunoSEQ multiplex PCR was the method, and the copy in TCRdb shows in-frame clones only, minus some. The profile shows approximately 110,000 clones, roughly 87% of them singletons. The receptor was isolated from an adult in good health. The sequenced sample was peripheral blood, obtained on day 0 of AZD1222 vaccination. The rearrangement uses TRBV27 and TRBJ2-7, with TRBD2 identical over 8 bases. As DNA, the CDR3 is TGTGCCAGCAGCGGCGCGGGAGGAGCTCTCGAGCAGTACTTC. Amino acids: CASSGAGGALEQYF.